Listed here is a single TCR beta chain. No antigen is known for it. The input lacks base qualities; no much larger clone sits a single base away. In total, roughly 670 healthy bone marrow donors made up the cohort. At the time of sampling, every cohort member was nominally healthy, though immune exposures that went unrecorded were likely present. The donor tested CMV seropositive and was one of the 289 seropositive cohort members. Each donor provided a peripheral blood sample, and peripheral blood mononuclear cells were used for TCR beta sequencing. The Qiagen DNeasy Blood Extraction Kit was used to extract genomic DNA from the blood cell samples. V lost 2 bases and J lost 1 base, and the count of bases not matched to a germline gene is 3. The CDR3, cysteine through phenylalanine, is 16 amino acids long. The read is trimmed to its CDR3 DNA, 48 bases read in frame from base 1. CDR1 and CDR2 are read off the germline V gene (reference sequence) as MNHNY and SVGAGI.

The data derive from a study of cytomegalovirus exposure and HLA in healthy donors (dated by TCRdb to the late 2010s). Regarding the study in general: According to an earlier analysis of around 600 of the donors, about 179 million T cells yielded 117 million unique TCR beta sequences and approximately 300 Gb of sequence data. Both class I and class II loci were covered by HLA typing, at four-digit resolution. Every discovery cohort repertoire had been produced on one sequencing platform. An earlier analysis of some 500 of the donors applied high-throughput TCR beta sequencing to assess whether each TCR beta V gene segment acted as functional or pseudogenic. A later analysis re-analyzed previously published TCR beta repertoires from 660 or so donors and added high-resolution HLA genotyping to study TCR occurrence patterns. In the later analysis, no new phenotypic data were used to find candidate immune exposures; instead, reliance was placed on TCR beta sequences and their occurrence across donors. Along with the roughly 670-subject first cohort, a separate validation cohort of 120 different subjects was used. The study aimed to test whether cataloging public T cell receptors could reveal signatures of past pathogen exposure. A later genetic analysis used genome-wide SNP genotypes for about 60% of the roughly 700 donors, treating that subset as a discovery cohort. Four or five DR-DQ haplotypes were handled as single units for association and clustering because linkage in the cohort was strong. Typing coverage differed by locus: A, B, C, DRB1 and DQB1 were typed in about 629-630 donors, DQA1 in approximately 520, DPA1 in 600 to 610, and DPB1 in 400 to 490. On average, 235,054 unique TCR beta nucleotide sequences were sequenced per donor among 398 genotyped donors of the cohort, with 15% to 20% of those sequences being non-productive. Donor age, sex, ethnicity and CMV serostatus were collected together with the repertoire data. The T cell repertoires of roughly 660 subjects were profiled by immunosequencing and related to cytomegalovirus serostatus. An early release that covered fewer than 750 HLA-typed donors contained approximately 300 gigabases of sequencing data and tens of millions of unique TCR sequences. To predict cytomegalovirus infection status, the study brought together high-throughput TCR immunosequencing, statistical association of individual TCRs with disease status, and machine learning. Of the roughly 400 genotyped donors, approximately 82% fell in the genetic ancestry cluster associated with self-reported Caucasian donors.

The library was generated by the immunoSEQ multiplex PCR assay. The multiplex PCR relied on a mix of 60 forward primers for TCR Vbeta segments and 13 reverse primers for TCR Jbeta segments. The CDR3 region of rearranged TCR beta genes was amplified from genomic DNA by a multiplex PCR assay. The amplified TCR beta libraries were sequenced on the Illumina HiSeq System as 87-base-pair reads. In the paper's pipeline: Across the 670 or so repertoires, a later analysis counted tens of millions of unique TCR beta chains, roughly 11 million of which were shared by at least two donors. A nearest-neighbor algorithm error-corrected the raw reads and collapsed the reads into unique sequences, merging closely related sequences to remove PCR and sequencing errors. V, D and J gene segments were assigned by aligning CDR3 sequences to IMGT reference sequences. For a sequence to be retained, a match of at least six nucleotides was required to both a V gene segment and a J gene segment. A rearrangement counted as productive if the CDR3 had no stop codons and remained in frame with V and J, and every other rearrangement counted as non-productive. CDR3 was defined by IMGT convention, running from the second conserved V-encoded cysteine to the conserved J-encoded phenylalanine. Sequences without an unambiguous match to a single V gene segment were excluded from the earlier analysis of 587 of the donors. In an earlier analysis of approximately 500 of the donors, a V segment was called functional when productive rearrangements were above 56.7%, and segregating when the standard deviation between donors exceeded 5%. A statistical classification framework was developed to diagnose cytomegalovirus status using the catalog of TCR beta chain sequences. A later analysis assigned V and J genes by comparing TCR nucleotide sequences with IMGT/GENE-DB human TR gene sequences. In a later analysis, CDR3 sequences and most-parsimonious VDJ recombination scenarios were assigned using the TCRdist pipeline. In a later analysis, each TCR beta chain was defined by its CDR3 amino acid sequence together with its V-gene family, and reads without a unique V-gene family were excluded. To address suspected cross-contamination and a sequencing artifact, a later analysis removed a few hundred highly shared, low-generation-probability nucleotide sequences. For each public chain, a later analysis derived a clonal expansion index from normalized ranks of inferred template counts within each repertoire. In a later analysis, generation probabilities were computed using a VDJ recombination model fitted to out-of-frame rearrangements, and the results were checked against IGoR. A later analysis scored TCR-TCR, TCR-HLA and TCR-CMV co-occurrence with hypergeometric tests, applying a repertoire-size bias correction to TCR pairs. A later analysis estimated false discovery rates by permuting HLA or CMV assignments 20 times. In a later analysis, co-occurring TCRs were grouped using DBSCAN, with TCRdist sequence similarity added in when clustering inside HLA-allele-positive subsets. Repertoires with fewer than 30,000 or more than 120,000 public chains were left out of co-occurrence clustering, as were roughly five repertoires with anomalous nucleotide sharing. In TCRdb, the immuneACCESS table is reduced to in-frame sequences with V and J assigned. These tables do not hold every clone; where another copy was compared, an unresolved V gene accounts for under half, and the others remain unexplained. The V and J calls and the clone size are those of that table, but D and trimming were determined from the DNA. Here the sample has over 150,000 clones; 82% occur a single time. 0.95% to 1% of the sample lies in the top ten.

Study-wide conclusions, independent of this receptor: Specific HLA alleles were associated with over 15,000 TCR beta sequences at a false discovery rate of 0.05 in a later analysis. The authors suggested that the approach could potentially be generalized to other disease states and immunological phenotypes. While some public TCRs were present in many individuals, most TCR sequences turned up only very rarely across donors. A further reported finding was that TCR beta sequences accurately predicted the HLA-A and HLA-B alleles for most subjects in the first cohort. In vitro tests confirmed that a few of the cytomegalovirus-associated TCR beta chains recognize cytomegalovirus antigens. The study gave a list of about 170 TCR beta chains associated with cytomegalovirus. A later genetic analysis reported fewer N-insertions in productive TCRs among donors in an Asian-associated ancestry cluster than the roughly 650-donor mean. A later analysis found that TCR association rates varied across HLA loci, with DRB1 alleles showing the most associated TCRs and HLA-C alleles the fewest. For the cohort, immune exposure information was limited to CMV serostatus. The presence/absence analyses assumed that sequencing depth was roughly uniform across donors, and that assumption may not be true. According to a later analysis, parvovirus B19, influenza, CMV and Epstein-Barr virus appeared linked to several top co-occurrence clusters. A cluster of highly shared sequence variants was judged likely to be a technical artifact of the sequencing pipeline. In a later analysis, HLA-associated TCR beta chains showed more clonal expansion and lower generation probabilities than non-associated chains that were equally common. Linkage disequilibrium might explain the correlated functional status among segregating V segments, but an unknown experimental factor could not be excluded. Because some donors lacked HLA typing at each locus, the association tests relied only on the typed subset. In a later genetic analysis, a missense DCLRE1C variant was associated with V-gene and J-gene trimming of TCR beta chains, and the association was replicated in an independent cohort. Because the 87-base-pair reads could not distinguish some IMGT-functional V segments, including TRBV6-2 and TRBV6-3, those segments were excluded. Cytomegalovirus status was reported to be diagnosed by the classifier with high specificity and sensitivity in both the original and validation cohorts. Broadly in line with IMGT annotations, most TCR beta V segments showed up in productive rearrangements about 87% or about 30% of the time in an earlier analysis of some 590 of the donors. A later analysis found that most CMV-associated TCR beta chains appeared HLA-restricted, with HLA associations seemingly driven largely by CMV exposure. The cohort was sequenced for TCR beta chains only, and without alpha or paired-chain data the features that could be detected were limited. Strong co-occurrence of HLA alleles, especially DR and DQ, made assigning TCR associations to individual alleles difficult. Because counts were too low, roughly 17 rarely observed V segments, including chromosome 9 orphons, were left out of the earlier analysis of a few hundred of the donors.

The source material was PBMCs. The rearranged chain carries TRBV6-6 and TRBJ2-3; TRBD1 fits 10 bases in the junction. The sequence was obtained from a girl aged 2-15 years in good health and CMV-seropositive. The CDR3 region reads CASSYQGTGGTDTQYF. The nucleotide sequence is TGTGCCAGCAGTTACCAGGGGACAGGGGGCACAGATACGCAGTATTTT.